This T cell receptor beta chain stems from a study of CD8+ T cells in alopecia areata. Extraction and reverse transcription of RNA yielded cDNA as the sequencing template. Clones were read by immunoSEQ multiplex PCR, and TCRdb kept only the in-frame ones, dropping some. In the table there are 170,000 or so clones, 59% of which are singletons. Germline CDR1 and CDR2: SEHNR and FQNEAQ (reference sequence). This CDR3 comprises 14 residues. The V gene end was trimmed by 5 bases and the J gene end by 6 bases; junction bases not matched to a gene: 8. PBMCs provided sorted CD4+ and CD8+ T cells. The specimen was CD4+ T cells sorted from blood, collected at week 0. The V gene is TRBV7-9, the J gene TRBJ1-1; 8 bases line up with TRBD1. The TCR comes from a human donor with alopecia areata. In nucleotides, the CDR3 is TGTGCCAGCAGCCGGACAGGGAGGGCCCCTGAAGCTTTCTTT. As protein: CASSRTGRAPEAFF. The variable domain in full, with the rest retrieved from reference TRBV7-9 and TRBJ1-1, is DTGVSQNPRHKITKRGQNVTFRCDPISEHNRLYWYRQTLGQGPEFLTYFQNEAQLEKSRLLSDRFSAERPKGSFSTLEIQRTEQGDSAMYLCASSRTGRAPEAFFGQGTRLTVV.